Included here is one T cell receptor beta chain sequence, with context. Its antigen is undetermined. This entry is derived from a study of metastatic and nonmetastatic thyroid tumors. Study context: Comparison of repertoires was carried out across blood and tumor or nodule tissue from malignant and benign thyroid patients.

Study-level findings and limits: The reported finding was significantly higher TCR beta diversity in malignant thyroid tumors relative to benign nodules, in blood and tumor.

Prior to thyroid surgery, none of the patients had received any treatment. Germline values: CDR1 SGHAT, CDR2 FQDESV (reference sequence). This CDR3 comprises 17 residues. V lost 1 base, J lost 1 base, and 11 bases lay in between. Original processing methods: Construction of a distant-metastasis classifier for papillary thyroid cancer relied on CDR3 differences across clinicopathological groups. TCRdb re-called the PCR reads via MiXCR. TCRdb's processing, not the authors' own work, is the source of the V and J calls. The table includes tens of thousands of clones, around 30% detected once. Source material: blood. The sequence came from a male donor with papillary thyroid cancer or a benign thyroid nodule (not recorded which). Some clones in this sample may be carry-over from other donors' samples. The J gene is TRBJ2-6, the V gene TRBV11-1; the D gene is possibly TRBD2 (5 bases). The chain's CDR3 is CASSLGSLASGANVLTF. For the CDR3, the DNA is TGTGCCAGCAGCTTAGGATCGTTAGCGTCTGGGGCCAACGTCCTGACTTTC.